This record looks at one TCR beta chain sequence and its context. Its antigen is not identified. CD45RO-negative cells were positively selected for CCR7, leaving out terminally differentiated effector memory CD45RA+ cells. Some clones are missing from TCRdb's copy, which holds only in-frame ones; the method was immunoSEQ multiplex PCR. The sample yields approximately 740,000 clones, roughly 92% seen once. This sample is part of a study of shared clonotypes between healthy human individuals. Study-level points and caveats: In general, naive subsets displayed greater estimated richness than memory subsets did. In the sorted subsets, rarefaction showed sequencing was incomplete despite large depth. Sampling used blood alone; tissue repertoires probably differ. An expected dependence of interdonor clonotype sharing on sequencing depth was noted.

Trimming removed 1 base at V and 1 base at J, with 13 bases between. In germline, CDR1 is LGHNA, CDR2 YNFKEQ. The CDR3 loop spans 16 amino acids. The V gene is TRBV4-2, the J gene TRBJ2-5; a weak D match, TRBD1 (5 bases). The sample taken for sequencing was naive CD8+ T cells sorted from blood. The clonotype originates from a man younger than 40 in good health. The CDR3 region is CASSQASDSTQETQYF. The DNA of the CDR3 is TGTGCCAGCAGCCAAGCTTCCGACAGTACCCAAGAGACCCAGTACTTC.